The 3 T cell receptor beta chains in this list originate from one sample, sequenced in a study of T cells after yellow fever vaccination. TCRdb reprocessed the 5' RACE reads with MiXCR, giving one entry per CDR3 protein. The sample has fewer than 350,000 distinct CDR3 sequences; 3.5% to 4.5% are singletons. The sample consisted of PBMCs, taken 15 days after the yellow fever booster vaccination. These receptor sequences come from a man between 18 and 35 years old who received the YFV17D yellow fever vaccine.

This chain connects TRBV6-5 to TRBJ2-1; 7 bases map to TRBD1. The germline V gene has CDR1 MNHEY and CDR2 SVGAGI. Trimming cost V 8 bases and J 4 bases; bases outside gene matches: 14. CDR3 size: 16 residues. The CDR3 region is CASQRAAAGGYNEQFF. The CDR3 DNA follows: TGTGCCAGCCAAAGGGCTGCGGCAGGGGGATACAATGAGCAGTTCTTC.

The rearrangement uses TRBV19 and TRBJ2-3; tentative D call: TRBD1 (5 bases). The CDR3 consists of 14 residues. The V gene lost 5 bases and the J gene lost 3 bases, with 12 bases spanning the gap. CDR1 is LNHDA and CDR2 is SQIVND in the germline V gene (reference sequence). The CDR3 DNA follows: TGTGCCAGTAGTTACGGCAGGGTGACAGATACGCAGTATTTT. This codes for CASSYGRVTDTQYF. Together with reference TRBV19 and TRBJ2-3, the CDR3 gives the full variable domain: DGGITQSPKYLFRKEGQNVTLSCEQNLNHDAMYWYRQDPGQGLRLIYYSQIVNDFQKGDIAEGYSVSREKKESFPLTVTSAQKNPTAFYLCASSYGRVTDTQYFGPGTRLTVL.

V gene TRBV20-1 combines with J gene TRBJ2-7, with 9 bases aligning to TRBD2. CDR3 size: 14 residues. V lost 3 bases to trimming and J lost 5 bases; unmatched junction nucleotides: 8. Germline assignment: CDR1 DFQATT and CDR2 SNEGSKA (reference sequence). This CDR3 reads CSASRGGGADEQYF. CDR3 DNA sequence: TGCAGTGCTAGCCGTGGCGGGGGGGCCGACGAGCAGTACTTC.